This TCR beta chain was identified during a study of cytomegalovirus exposure and HLA in healthy donors. Clones were sequenced by immunoSEQ multiplex PCR, and TCRdb holds only the in-frame ones, with some missing. This sample has about 200,000 clones; 86% occur once, and the top ten carry 1.4% to 1.5%. Per the germline V gene, CDR1 is SEHNR and CDR2 is FQNEAQ (reference sequence). This CDR3 spans 14 amino acids. V gave up 4 bases and J gave up 6 bases; unmatched junction bases: 7. The V gene is TRBV7-9, the J gene TRBJ2-7; 9 nucleotides align to TRBD1. The TCR originated in a young woman in good health and CMV-seronegative. Sequencing was performed on PBMCs. CDR3: CASSSRDRAGEQYF. For the CDR3, the DNA is TGTGCCAGCAGCTCGAGGGACAGGGCAGGCGAGCAGTACTTC.